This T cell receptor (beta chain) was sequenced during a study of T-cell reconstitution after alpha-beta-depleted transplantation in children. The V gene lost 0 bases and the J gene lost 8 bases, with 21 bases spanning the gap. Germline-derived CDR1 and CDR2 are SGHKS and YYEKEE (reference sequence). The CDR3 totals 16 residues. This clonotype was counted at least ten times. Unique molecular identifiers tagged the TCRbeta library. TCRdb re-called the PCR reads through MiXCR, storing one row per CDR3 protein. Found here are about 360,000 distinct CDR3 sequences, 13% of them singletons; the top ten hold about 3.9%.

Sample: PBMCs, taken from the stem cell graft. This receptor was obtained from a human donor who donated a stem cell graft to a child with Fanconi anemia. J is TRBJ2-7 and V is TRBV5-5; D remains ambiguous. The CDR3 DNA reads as TGTGCCAGCAGCTTGGCCCTCGGCACAGTCACTACGAAGCAGTACGTC. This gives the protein CASSLALGTVTTKQYV.